This is a list of T cell receptor beta chains from one sample in a study of T cell repertoires in cytomegalovirus infection. Their cognate antigens are unknown. TCRdb analysed the reads with MiXCR anew, one entry per CDR3 protein. There are about 830,000 distinct CDR3 sequences in the sample; about 33% occur only once, and approximately 13% lies in the top ten. Here the sequenced sample was cultured CD8+ T cells from PBMCs, taken from culture after CMV antigen stimulation. These receptors all stem from a human donor in good health (CMV status not recorded). Some clones in this sample may be carry-over from other donors' samples. Both conserved end residues are part of each CDR3. Fields, in order: J gene, clone size, D gene, V gene, CDR3 protein, CDR3 DNA. A D gene is named only where the DNA matches it firmly. Clone size is given for some rows only: seen once, a few or many times, or a class if the clone is expanded.

TRBJ1-1	many	.	TRBV6-1	CASSERDWGASTEAFF	TGTGCCAGCAGTGAACGCGACTGGGGGGCAAGCACTGAAGCTTTCTTT
TRBJ2-3	.	.	TRBV7-3	CARGEELTDTQYF	TGTGCCAGGGGGGAAGAACTCACAGATACGCAGTATTTT
TRBJ1-2	.	.	TRBV12-3/TRBV12-4	CASSLVPGGWDGYTF	TGTGCCAGCAGTTTGGTGCCGGGAGGTTGGGATGGCTACACCTTC
TRBJ2-6	many	.	TRBV7-8	CASSARTGANVLTF	TGTGCCAGCAGTGCCAGAACTGGGGCCAACGTCCTGACTTTC
TRBJ1-6	.	.	TRBV6-6	CASSDEAQFNSPLHF	TGTGCCAGCAGTGATGAAGCCCAGTTTAATTCACCCCTCCACTTT
TRBJ1-5	.	.	TRBV27	CASSLGAGDQPQHF	TGTGCCAGCAGCCTAGGGGCCGGGGATCAGCCCCAGCATTTT
TRBJ1-2	few	.	TRBV12-3/TRBV12-4	CASSSGRIANYGYTF	TGTGCCAGCAGTTCCGGACGGATTGCTAACTATGGCTACACCTTC
TRBJ2-1	.	TRBD2	TRBV3-1	CASSQERLAGPIRISRNEQFF	TGTGCCAGCAGCCAAGAACGATTAGCGGGGCCGATACGCATTAGCAGGAATGAGCAGTTCTTC
TRBJ2-1	.	.	TRBV4-1	CASSHKMWDEQFF	TGCGCCAGCAGCCACAAGATGTGGGATGAGCAGTTCTTC
TRBJ1-2	.	.	TRBV5-1	CASSLSGQGTHGYTF	TGCGCCAGCAGCTTGAGCGGTCAGGGGACCCATGGCTACACCTTC
TRBJ1-1	.	TRBD1	TRBV29-1	CSARGQAADTEAFF	TGCAGCGCCCGGGGACAGGCGGCAGACACTGAAGCTTTCTTT
TRBJ2-1	.	TRBD1	TRBV20-1	CSARVGDRGSYEQFF	TGCAGTGCTAGAGTTGGGGACAGGGGGTCCTATGAGCAGTTCTTC
TRBJ1-1	few	.	TRBV25-1	CASSVGGANTEAFF	TGTGCCAGCAGTGTGGGAGGTGCGAACACTGAAGCTTTCTTT
TRBJ1-4	few	.	TRBV6-6	CASRPDSTREKLFF	TGTGCCAGCAGGCCCGACAGTACGCGCGAAAAACTGTTTTTT
TRBJ1-1	.	.	TRBV6-1	CASSEASYLNTEAFF	TGTGCCAGCAGTGAAGCGTCCTACTTGAACACTGAAGCTTTCTTT
TRBJ2-6	.	.	TRBV7-9	CASSGVRGRHSGANVLTF	TGTGCCAGCAGCGGAGTACGGGGGAGACACTCTGGGGCCAACGTCCTGACTTTC
TRBJ2-3	.	.	TRBV6-2/TRBV6-3	CASSYPQGTVGDTQYF	TGTGCCAGCAGTTATCCACAGGGAACCGTCGGGGATACGCAGTATTTT
TRBJ2-1	.	TRBD2	TRBV6-6	CASSYSSGGLFNEQFF	TGTGCCAGCAGTTACTCCAGCGGGGGGCTCTTCAATGAGCAGTTCTTC
TRBJ1-3	.	.	TRBV11-2	CASSFWHRVSSGNTIYF	TGTGCCAGCAGCTTTTGGCACAGGGTCTCCTCTGGAAACACCATATATTTT
TRBJ2-5	few	.	TRBV6-5	CASSYTAQETQYF	TGTGCCAGCAGTTACACTGCCCAAGAGACCCAGTACTTC
TRBJ1-1	.	.	TRBV10-3	CAISEGGTNTEAFF	TGTGCCATCAGTGAGGGAGGTACAAACACTGAAGCTTTCTTT
TRBJ1-1	.	.	TRBV20-1	CSARPTAEAFF	TGCAGTGCTAGACCCACGGCTGAAGCTTTCTTT
TRBJ1-6	many	.	TRBV7-2	CASSLAPTDTTTYSPLHF	TGTGCCAGCAGCTTAGCCCCGACAGATACCACGACTTATTCACCCCTCCACTTT
TRBJ1-4	.	.	TRBV25-1	CASSEATSGEKLFF	TGTGCCAGCAGTGAGGCAACCTCAGGGGAAAAACTGTTTTTT
TRBJ1-5	.	.	TRBV6-2/TRBV6-3	CASSYSSGTYQPQHF	TGTGCCAGCAGTTACTCGAGTGGAACCTATCAGCCCCAGCATTTT
TRBJ2-3	.	TRBD2	TRBV14	CASSQLLAGAADTQYF	TGTGCCAGCAGCCAACTACTAGCGGGGGCGGCAGATACGCAGTATTTT
TRBJ2-3	.	TRBD2	TRBV7-9	CASSTRTVPNSGESTDTQYF	TGTGCCAGCAGCACCAGGACGGTCCCGAATAGCGGGGAAAGCACAGATACGCAGTATTTT
TRBJ2-5	few	.	TRBV19	CASSNSDQETQYF	TGTGCCAGTAGCAACAGTGATCAAGAGACCCAGTACTTC
TRBJ1-2	few	.	TRBV6-5	CASSYVAGSLEYGYTF	TGTGCCAGCAGTTACGTGGCAGGGTCCCTCGAATATGGCTACACCTTC
TRBJ2-2	few	.	TRBV24-1	CATSLGKGWTGELFF	TGTGCCACCTCCCTCGGGAAGGGGTGGACCGGGGAGCTGTTTTTT
TRBJ2-1	.	.	TRBV7-7	CASSQRPVDEQFF	TGTGCTAGCAGCCAGCGACCGGTGGATGAGCAGTTCTTC
TRBJ2-5	.	.	TRBV4-1	CASSQGWQEQETQYF	TGCGCCAGCAGCCAAGGATGGCAGGAACAAGAGACCCAGTACTTC
TRBJ1-1	few	.	TRBV6-5	CASSYGGNGDTEAFF	TGTGCCAGCAGTTACGGGGGGAATGGGGACACTGAAGCTTTCTTT
TRBJ1-6	.	.	TRBV6-2/TRBV6-3	CASSYVGEAYNSPLHF	TGTGCCAGCAGTTACGTGGGAGAAGCCTATAATTCACCCCTCCACTTT
TRBJ2-5	.	TRBD2	TRBV19	CATSGGLATQYF	TGTGCCACCAGCGGGGGGTTGGCGACCCAGTACTTC
TRBJ2-2	.	TRBD1	TRBV28	CASTLVQGDTGELFF	TGTGCCAGCACCTTGGTACAGGGGGACACCGGGGAGCTGTTTTTT
TRBJ2-3	few	TRBD2	TRBV24-1	CATSDSTSGGGRDTQYF	TGTGCCACCAGTGATTCCACTAGCGGGGGGGGTAGAGATACGCAGTATTTT
TRBJ2-2	.	.	TRBV27	CASSPRPDPGELFF	TGTGCCAGCAGTCCTCGACCCGACCCCGGGGAGCTGTTTTTT
TRBJ2-1	.	.	TRBV11-3	CASSTQTGAGYNEQFF	TGTGCCAGCAGCACTCAGACAGGTGCCGGGTACAATGAGCAGTTCTTC
TRBJ2-1	many	TRBD2	TRBV7-6	CASSPRTSGGYYNEQFF	TGTGCCAGCAGCCCACGGACTAGCGGGGGGTACTACAATGAGCAGTTCTTC
TRBJ2-1	few	TRBD2	TRBV6-5	CASSYSLNLAAPHNEQFF	TGTGCCAGCAGTTACTCGTTAAATCTAGCGGCCCCCCACAATGAGCAGTTCTTC
TRBJ2-1	many	TRBD1	TRBV28	CASSFYRGSYNEQFF	TGTGCCAGCAGTTTTTACAGGGGGTCCTACAATGAGCAGTTCTTC
TRBJ2-2	.	TRBD2	TRBV10-3	CAIRTGGDTGELFF	TGTGCCATCAGGACGGGGGGAGACACCGGGGAGCTGTTTTTT
TRBJ2-6	.	.	TRBV15	CATSGHEGKGANVLTF	TGTGCCACCAGCGGTCATGAGGGGAAGGGGGCCAACGTCCTGACTTTC
TRBJ1-6	.	.	TRBV7-2	CASSLGRLSLHF	TGTGCCAGCAGCTTAGGGCGGCTGTCCCTCCACTTT
TRBJ2-7	few	TRBD2	TRBV4-2	CASSQSGLAGDEQYF	TGTGCCAGCAGCCAATCGGGACTAGCGGGGGACGAGCAGTACTTC
TRBJ2-7	few	.	TRBV5-5	CASSLADFLYEQYF	TGTGCCAGCAGCTTGGCGGACTTTCTATACGAGCAGTACTTC
TRBJ1-5	.	.	TRBV7-9	CASSLGVRRNQPQHF	TGTGCCAGCAGCTTAGGGGTGCGGCGAAATCAGCCCCAGCATTTT
TRBJ1-1	few	TRBD1	TRBV4-1	CASSHTGGRNTEAFF	TGCGCCAGCAGTCATACAGGGGGTCGGAACACTGAAGCTTTCTTT